The rows below give T cell receptor beta chains drawn from one sample of a study of blood T cell repertoires in COVID-19. Profiling relied on immunoSEQ multiplex PCR, and the TCRdb table lists in-frame clones only, not all of them. Counted here are over 50,000 clones, around four fifths occurring once; the ten biggest clones make up about 5.3%. Specimen: peripheral blood. The receptor source for this set is a man between 65 and 80 years old with acute or convalescent COVID-19. CDR3s include the opening cysteine and the closing phenylalanine or tryptophan. D genes are given only for firm matches. A row's size may be missing; if present it is once, few, many or a size class.

d_call j_call v_call clone_size cdr3_aa cdr3_nt
NA TRBJ2-7 TRBV11-2 once CASSSQGYEQYF TGTGCCAGCAGCTCGCAGGGTTACGAGCAGTACTTC
NA TRBJ1-1 TRBV6-4 NA CASSDRAGVSTEAFF TGTGCCAGCAGTGACAGGGCAGGGGTAAGCACTGAAGCTTTCTTT
NA TRBJ2-1 TRBV6-1 NA CASSEDVRDTFF TGTGCCAGCAGTGAAGATGTCAGGGACACGTTCTTC
NA TRBJ2-5 TRBV12-5 NA CASGSPTGGGTQYF TGTGCTAGTGGTTCCCCGACAGGAGGAGGGACCCAGTACTTC
TRBD1 TRBJ2-3 TRBV7-3 NA CASTLGQASTDTQYF TGTGCCAGCACCCTGGGACAGGCTAGCACAGATACGCAGTATTTT
NA TRBJ1-2 TRBV15 once CATSRDLPDLNYGYTF TGTGCCACCAGCAGAGATTTACCCGATCTAAACTATGGCTACACCTTC
TRBD2 TRBJ2-3 TRBV5-4 NA CASMNAQRGSTDTQYF TGTGCCAGCATGAATGCCCAGCGGGGGAGCACAGATACGCAGTATTTT
NA TRBJ1-5 TRBV2 once CASQAGNRQPQHF TGTGCCAGCCAGGCGGGGAACCGACAGCCCCAGCATTTT
NA TRBJ1-4 TRBV9 NA CASSVSGANEKLFF TGTGCCAGCAGCGTATCGGGGGCTAATGAAAAACTGTTTTTT
NA TRBJ1-2 TRBV21-1 NA CASNARDRGLYGYTF TGTGCCAGCAACGCCAGGGACAGGGGGCTCTATGGCTACACCTTC
TRBD1 TRBJ2-1 TRBV5-1 NA CASSDLYRTGGYHEQFF TGCGCCAGCAGCGACCTCTATCGGACAGGGGGCTATCATGAGCAGTTCTTC
NA TRBJ2-7 TRBV18 NA CASSPGRDGYEQYF TGTGCCAGCTCACCAGGGCGCGATGGCTACGAGCAGTACTTC
TRBD1 TRBJ2-2 TRBV18 NA CASSPPNGQGGVTGELFF TGTGCCAGCTCACCGCCCAATGGACAGGGGGGAGTCACCGGGGAGCTGTTTTTT
NA TRBJ2-7 TRBV5-4 NA CASSLDSGDEQYF TGTGCCAGCAGCTTGGATTCCGGGGATGAGCAGTACTTC
NA TRBJ2-5 TRBV4-2 NA CASSQDRGGETQYF TGTGCCAGCAGCCAAGACCGGGGTGGAGAGACCCAGTACTTC
NA TRBJ2-2 TRBV24-1 NA CATSDWVGGDTGELFF TGTGCCACCAGTGATTGGGTAGGGGGGGACACCGGGGAGCTGTTTTTT
NA TRBJ1-5 TRBV19 NA CASMDRSNQPQHF TGTGCCAGTATGGACAGAAGCAATCAGCCCCAGCATTTT
NA TRBJ2-1 TRBV15 NA CATRARRGPYNEQFF TGTGCCACCAGGGCCCGCAGGGGCCCCTACAATGAGCAGTTCTTC
NA TRBJ1-2 TRBV28 NA CASSLAQIYGYTF TGTGCCAGCAGTTTGGCACAGATATATGGCTACACCTTC
TRBD2 TRBJ2-1 TRBV3-1/TRBV3-2 NA CASSPPGGLYNEQFF TGTGCCAGCAGCCCCCCGGGGGGGCTCTACAATGAGCAGTTCTTC
NA TRBJ1-1 TRBV5-6 few CASSLGGQAIEAFF TGTGCCAGCAGCTTGGGTGGGCAGGCCATCGAAGCTTTCTTT
NA TRBJ2-5 TRBV18 NA CASSPPTYPAQYF TGTGCCAGCTCACCCCCGACATATCCGGCCCAGTACTTC
TRBD1 TRBJ1-6 TRBV19 once CASSIRQGAYNSPLHF TGTGCCAGTAGTATCCGACAGGGGGCTTATAATTCACCCCTCCACTTT
TRBD2 TRBJ2-3 TRBV11-2 NA CASSLGAGVNLADTQYF TGTGCCAGCAGCTTAGGAGCGGGGGTGAATTTGGCGGATACGCAGTATTTT
TRBD1 TRBJ1-2 TRBV28 NA CASRSQTGKGYTF TGTGCCAGCAGGTCACAGACAGGGAAAGGCTACACCTTC
NA TRBJ1-6 TRBV5-1 NA CASSLVVGGKATAGNSPLHF TGCGCCAGCAGCTTGGTGGTAGGGGGTAAGGCGACTGCCGGCAATTCACCCCTCCACTTT
TRBD2 TRBJ2-2 TRBV15 NA CATSRGDYNTGELFF TGTGCCACCAGCAGGGGGGACTATAACACCGGGGAGCTGTTTTTT
NA TRBJ2-5 TRBV10-2 NA CASRDNIQKPQETQYF TGCGCCAGCCGCGACAACATCCAGAAACCCCAAGAGACCCAGTACTTC
TRBD2 TRBJ2-3 TRBV9 NA CASSVGLAGRDTQYF TGTGCCAGCAGCGTCGGACTAGCGGGGCGAGATACGCAGTATTTT